This T cell receptor (beta chain) comes out of a study of CD8+CD57+ T cells in acquired aplastic anemia. Study-level results: Patients and controls turned out to have 25 to 35 CD8+ CDR3 sequences in common.

The CDR3 extends over 14 amino acids. Germline V gives CDR1 SEHNR, CDR2 FQNEAQ (reference sequence). V lost 5 bases and J lost 3, with 11 bases in between. Genomic DNA constituted the template upon which TCR beta VDJ and CDR3 profiling was performed. TCRdb fed the reads into MiXCR, producing one record per CDR3 protein. Seen here are 150,000 or so distinct CDR3 sequences, under 75% observed once, and the top ten hold 35% to 50%. With respect to this clonotype: Its specificity is unknown.

The V and J genes are TRBV7-9 and TRBJ1-3; the D gene is possibly TRBD1 (5 bases). Sequences were obtained from sorted CD4+, CD8+, or CD8+CD57+ T cells (not recorded which) from PBMCs. The TCR was taken from a human donor in good health. DNA for the CDR3: TGTGCCAGCAGCGGGGGGGGGTATGGAAACACCATATATTTT. Translation gives CASSGGGYGNTIYF.